What follows are 2 T cell receptor beta chains derived from one specimen sequenced in a study of blood T cells in healthy people across ages. A second about 7 to 12 cycle PCR used barcoded and J-beta primers. TCRdb called the 5' RACE reads again in MiXCR, with one record for every CDR3 protein. Of 600,000 to 1,000,000 distinct CDR3 sequences in the sample, 58% were seen once. Sequenced sample: blood. The receptors shown here come from a man aged 25-45 years in good health.

This clonotype showed up just a few times. No DNA is shown, since the ends of the CDR3 on it are uncertain; the CDR3 is the one TCRdb lists. The chain links TRBV11-1 to TRBJ1-1. The germline gives CDR1 SGHAT, CDR2 FQDESV (reference sequence). The CDR3 comprises 13 residues, both ends counted. CDR3 region: CASSLRFGTEAFF.

The chain links TRBV20-1 to TRBJ1-2; D is uncertain. Germline CDR1 DFQATT, CDR2 SNEGSKA (reference sequence). CDR3 length: 13 residues. V lost 7 bases and J lost 4, with 16 bases in between. The CDR3 DNA reads as TGCAGTGTATCGACCCCCTCTTCCTATGGCTACACCTTC. Protein product: CSVSTPSSYGYTF.